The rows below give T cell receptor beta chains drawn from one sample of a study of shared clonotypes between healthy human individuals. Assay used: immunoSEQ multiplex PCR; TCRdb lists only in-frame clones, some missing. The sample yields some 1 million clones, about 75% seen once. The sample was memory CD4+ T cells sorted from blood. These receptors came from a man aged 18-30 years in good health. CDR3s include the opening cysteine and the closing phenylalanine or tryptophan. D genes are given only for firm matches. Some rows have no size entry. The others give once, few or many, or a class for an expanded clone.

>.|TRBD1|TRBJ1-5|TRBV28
TGTGCCAGCAGCCCAACCGGGACAGGGAGTTTTCAGCCCCAGCATTTT
CASSPTGTGSFQPQHF
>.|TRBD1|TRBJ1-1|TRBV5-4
TGTGCCAGCAGCAACGGTAACCGACAGGGTAGCACTGAAGCTTTCTTT
CASSNGNRQGSTEAFF
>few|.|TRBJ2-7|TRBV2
TGTGCCAGCAAGAGGGGGGGTAGCTCCTACGAGCAGTACTTC
CASKRGGSSYEQYF
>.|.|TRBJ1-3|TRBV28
TGTGCCAGCACCCAAAGTAGTCTATGGGGCTCTGGAAACACCATATATTTT
CASTQSSLWGSGNTIYF
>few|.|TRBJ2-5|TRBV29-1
TGCAGCGTCGTAAAACAGGGTGGCCAAGAGACCCAGTACTTC
CSVVKQGGQETQYF
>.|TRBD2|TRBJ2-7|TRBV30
TGTGCCTGGAGTGGCCTAGCGGGGTACGAGCAGTACTTC
CAWSGLAGYEQYF
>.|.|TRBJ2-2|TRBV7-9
TGTGCCAGCAGCGCCCAACGGAATCTACTTTCGAACACCGGGGAGCTGTTTTTT
CASSAQRNLLSNTGELFF
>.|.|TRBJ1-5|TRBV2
TGTGCCAGCATGGCCCCCAATCAGCCCCAGCATTTT
CASMAPNQPQHF
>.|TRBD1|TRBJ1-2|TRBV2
TGTGCCAGCAGGCCGAACACAGGGGTTGGCTACACCTTC
CASRPNTGVGYTF
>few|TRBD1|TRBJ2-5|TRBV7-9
TGTGCCAGCAGCGCCGGGACAGGGGGAGAGACCCAGTACTTC
CASSAGTGGETQYF
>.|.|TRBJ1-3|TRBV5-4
TGTGCCAGCAGCTTGGGGACAACGGGAAACACCATATATTTT
CASSLGTTGNTIYF
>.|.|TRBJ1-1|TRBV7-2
TGTGCCAGCAGCCCCCCCACAGCTGTGAACACTGAAGCTTTCTTT
CASSPPTAVNTEAFF
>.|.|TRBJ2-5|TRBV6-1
TGTGCCAGCAGTGCCACAGGGGAGACCCAGTACTTC
CASSATGETQYF
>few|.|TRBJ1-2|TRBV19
TGTGCCAGTAGGAGGGCCGCTAACTATGGCTACACCTTC
CASRRAANYGYTF
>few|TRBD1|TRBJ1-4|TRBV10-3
TGTGCCATCAAGGGACAGGGTGGTGAAAAACTGTTTTTT
CAIKGQGGEKLFF
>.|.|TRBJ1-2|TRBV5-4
TGTGCCAGTACGAATGGCCAGGGACTAAACTATGGCTACACCTTC
CASTNGQGLNYGYTF
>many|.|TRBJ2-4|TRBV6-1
TGTGCCAGCAGTGAAGCGCTTCGGGAGCTAGCCAAAAACATTCAGTACTTC
CASSEALRELAKNIQYF
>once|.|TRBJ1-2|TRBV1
TGCACCAGCAGCCACCCCACTAACTATGGCTACACCTTC
CTSSHPTNYGYTF
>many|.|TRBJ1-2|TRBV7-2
TGTGCCAGCAGCTTAGGAGGGGTAGGCTACACCTTC
CASSLGGVGYTF
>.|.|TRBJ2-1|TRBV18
TGTGCCAGCTCACCACCACTCGACAGCTCCAATGAGCAGTTCTTC
CASSPPLDSSNEQFF
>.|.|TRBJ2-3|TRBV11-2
TGTGCCAGCAGCCGAAGCACAGATACGCAGTATTTT
CASSRSTDTQYF
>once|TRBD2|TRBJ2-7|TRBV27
TGTGCCAGCAGTTTATATACCCCCGACGGCGGGGGGCTCCCCTACGAGCAGTACTTC
CASSLYTPDGGGLPYEQYF
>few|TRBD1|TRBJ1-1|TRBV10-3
TGTGCCATCCAGAAGGACAGGACACCCGAGGCTTTCTTT
CAIQKDRTPEAFF
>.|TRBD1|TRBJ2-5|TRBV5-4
TGTGCCAGCAGCTTGAAACAGGGGGCAAGAGAGACCCAGTACTTC
CASSLKQGARETQYF
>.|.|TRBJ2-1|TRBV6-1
TGTGCCAGCAGTGAAGATAGGCCCGTCAACGTGGGAAATGAGCAGTTCTTC
CASSEDRPVNVGNEQFF
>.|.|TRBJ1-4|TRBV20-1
TGCGGTTTCCCGTCAAATGAAAAACTGTTTTTT
CGFPSNEKLFF
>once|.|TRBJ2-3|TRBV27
TGTGCCAGCAGTTTAAGGCTGCAGAGCACAGATACGCAGTATTTT
CASSLRLQSTDTQYF
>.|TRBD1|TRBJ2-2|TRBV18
TGTGCCAGCTCAGTGGACAGGTCCACCGGGGAGCTGTTTTTT
CASSVDRSTGELFF
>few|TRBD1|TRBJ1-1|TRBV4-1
TGCGCCAGCAGCCCGACAGGGAAGAACACTGAAGCTTTCTTT
CASSPTGKNTEAFF
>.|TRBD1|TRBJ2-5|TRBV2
TGTGCCAGCAGCCTGGACAGGGGGTTGGAGACCCAGTACTTC
CASSLDRGLETQYF
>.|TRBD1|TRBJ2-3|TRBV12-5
TGTGCTAGTGGTTCGGACAGGGGCGCGCAGTATTTT
CASGSDRGAQYF
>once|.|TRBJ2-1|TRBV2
TGTGCCAGCAGTGTCACGGGCCTCTCCTACAATGAGCAGTTCTTC
CASSVTGLSYNEQFF
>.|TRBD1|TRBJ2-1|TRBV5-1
TGCGCCAGCAGCGACGACAGGGGCGGCCTCAATGAGCAGTTCTTC
CASSDDRGGLNEQFF
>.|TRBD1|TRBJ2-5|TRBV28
TGTGCCAGCAGTCCGGGACAGGGGGCTTTGGAGACCCAGTACTTC
CASSPGQGALETQYF
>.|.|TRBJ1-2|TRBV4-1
TGCGCCAGCAGCCCTCCGGGCGAGGCTTCAGGCTACACCTTC
CASSPPGEASGYTF